Listed here are 29 T cell receptor beta chains from one sample, sequenced in a study of primary melanoma T cells and metastatic recurrence. Method: immunoSEQ multiplex PCR; TCRdb's copy keeps in-frame clones and lacks some. The sample has 870 or so clones, approximately 83% seen once; the top ten hold roughly 15%. The sample was melanoma tumor tissue. The source of these receptors is a human donor with melanoma.

The chain has TRBV30 and TRBJ2-6, with 8 bases matching TRBD1. The CDR3 is 16 residues long. V was clipped by 4 bases and J by 0 bases; unmatched bases: 5. The germline CDR1 and CDR2 sequences are GTSNPN and SVGIG (reference sequence). The CDR3 reads CAWTDRVYSGANVLTF. In DNA, the CDR3 is TGTGCCTGGACGGACAGGGTATACTCTGGGGCCAACGTCCTGACTTTC. Together with reference TRBV30 and TRBJ2-6, the CDR3 gives the full variable domain: SQTIHQWPATLVQPVGSPLSLECTVEGTSNPNLYWYRQAAGRGLQLLFYSVGIGQISSEVPQNLSASRPQDRQFILSSKKLLLSDSGFYLCAWTDRVYSGANVLTFGAGSRLTVL.

The rearrangement uses TRBV5-1 and TRBJ1-1; TRBD1 matches at 8 bases. Germline lookup yields CDR1 SGHRS and CDR2 YFSETQ. The CDR3 loop spans 14 amino acids. V lost 4 bases, J lost 1 base, and 3 bases stayed unmatched. The CDR3 protein is CASSLGTGNTEAFF. In DNA, the CDR3 is TGCGCCAGCAGCCTAGGGACAGGGAACACTGAAGCTTTCTTT. The variable domain in full, completed from reference TRBV5-1 and TRBJ1-1, reads KAGVTQTPRYLIKTRGQQVTLSCSPISGHRSVSWYQQTPGQGLQFLFEYFSETQRNKGNFPGRFSGRQFSNSRSEMNVSTLELGDSALYLCASSLGTGNTEAFFGQGTRLTVV.

The chain couples TRBV6-8 to TRBJ2-7; 9 nucleotides agree with TRBD1. V shed 5 bases, J shed 1 base, and the junction held 6 bases outside the gene matches. The germline CDR1 and CDR2 sequences are MNHGY and SAAAGT. The CDR3 consists of 15 residues. CDR3 sequence (DNA): TGTGCCAGCAGTACCGGGACAGGGTTTTCCTACGAGCAGTACTTC. This translates into CASSTGTGFSYEQYF.

The genes are TRBV6-8 and TRBJ1-1; D unclear. The CDR3 totals 14 residues. Trimming shortened V by 0 bases and J by 4 bases, and 9 bases separated the two germline ends. The germline CDR1 and CDR2 sequences are MNHGY and SAAAGT. CDR3 loop: CASSYSAWSTEAFF. CDR3 in DNA: TGTGCCAGCAGTTACTCCGCGTGGAGCACTGAAGCTTTCTTT.

The chain links TRBV10-2 to TRBJ2-3; 8 nucleotides agree with TRBD2. The CDR3 contains 17 residues. Looked up from germline, CDR1 is WSHSY and CDR2 is SAAADI. Germline trimming cut 3 bases from V and 3 bases from J; bases unmatched to any gene: 11. The CDR3 is CASSDPPGLGGTDTQYF. CDR3 coding DNA: TGCGCCAGCAGTGACCCACCGGGACTAGGGGGGACAGATACGCAGTATTTT.

The chain couples TRBV29-1 to TRBJ2-7; a weak D match, TRBD2 (7 bases). V was cut by 3 bases and J by 6 bases, with 18 bases left in between. The CDR3 extends over 14 amino acids. CDR1 is SQVTM and CDR2 is ANQGSEA in the germline V gene. The DNA of the CDR3 is TGCAGCGTTGAGGTATATCAGGGGAGGGTCGAGCAGTACTTC. Amino acid sequence: CSVEVYQGRVEQYF.

The rearrangement uses TRBV7-1 and TRBJ2-7, with 8 bases lining up with TRBD1. TRBV7-1 is an ORF for which the function is uncertain. The trim removed 3 bases at V and 2 bases at J, leaving 6 bases unmatched. The CDR3 contains 15 residues. DNA of the CDR3: TGTGCCAGCAGCTCTCGACAGGGGTCCCCCTACGAGCAGTACTTC. It specifies CASSSRQGSPYEQYF.

Only a few counts were recorded for this clone. The gene calls are TRBV11-3 and TRBJ2-5; a weak D match, TRBD1 (6 bases). With 5 bases removed from V and 3 bases from J, the gap between germline ends came to 16 bases. The CDR3 has 15 amino acids. Per germline, CDR1 SGHNT and CDR2 YENEEA. In DNA form, the CDR3 reads TGTGCCAGCAGCCCCACAGGGTCACCGAAAGAGACCCAGTACTTC. Translation: CASSPTGSPKETQYF.

This clone was seen only once. J is TRBJ2-5 and V is TRBV7-1; perhaps TRBD1 as D (6 bases). TRBV7-1 is identified as an open reading frame with a role that is uncertain. Trimming stripped 5 bases from V and 5 bases from J, with 18 bases between. The CDR3 is 15 residues long. The CDR3 is CASSPTTRTVETQYF. CDR3 nucleotide sequence: TGTGCCAGCAGCCCGACAACCAGGACAGTTGAGACCCAGTACTTC.

The chain carries TRBV6-7 and TRBJ2-5; D may match TRBD1 or TRBD2 (6 bases each). TRBV6-7 is assigned to the ORF class and has an uncertain function. CDR3 length equals 14 residues. Deletions cut 0 bases from V and 5 bases from J, with 10 bases between. CDR3 region: CASSYSPGGETQYF. CDR3 sequence (DNA): TGTGCCAGCAGTTACTCTCCCGGGGGCGAGACCCAGTACTTC.

This clone appeared a single time. The chain recombines TRBV23-1 with TRBJ2-7, with TRBD1 identical over 7 bases. TRBV23-1 is marked as an open reading frame, function uncertain. V trimming: 6 bases; J trimming: 6 bases; junction bases outside the gene matches: 8. This CDR3 is built from 13 residues. The CDR3 coding sequence is TGCGCCAGCAGCTTGGGACAGAGGCGCGAGCAGTACTTC. Translated: CASSLGQRREQYF.

The J gene is TRBJ2-6, the V gene TRBV5-1, with D unclear. V lost 5 bases, J lost 0 bases, and 12 bases lay in between. Germline V CDR1 and CDR2: SGHRS, YFSETQ. This CDR3 has 16 amino acids. DNA of the CDR3: TGCGCCAGCAGTAGGGCGGCTGACTCTGGGGCCAACGTCCTGACTTTC. Translated: CASSRAADSGANVLTF.

The chain carries TRBV7-1 and TRBJ2-5; TRBD2 agrees at 8 bases. TRBV7-1 is sorted into the ORF group, with uncertain function. The CDR3 extends over 15 amino acids. V shed 5 bases and J 4 bases; nucleotides not matched to a gene: 9. DNA of the CDR3: TGTGCCAGCAGCCTGCTCGCCCTAGCGGGAGAGACCCAGTACTTC. It specifies CASSLLALAGETQYF.

The chain links TRBV10-3 to TRBJ1-1; D call uncertain. Germline loops: CDR1 ENHRY, CDR2 SYGVKD. The length of the CDR3 is 15 residues. Trimming took 2 bases from V and 0 from J, leaving 10 bases between them. The CDR3 protein is CAISEGLFMNTEAFF. As DNA, the CDR3 is TGTGCCATCAGTGAGGGACTATTCATGAACACTGAAGCTTTCTTT.

The chain combines TRBV6-8 with TRBJ2-6; D gene unclear. V lost 6 bases to trimming and J lost 0 bases, with 3 bases between them. The CDR3 is made up of 13 amino acids. Per the germline V gene, CDR1 is MNHGY and CDR2 is SAAAGT. This chain's CDR3 is CASSLSGANVLTF. The CDR3 DNA reads as TGTGCCAGCAGCCTCTCTGGGGCCAACGTCCTGACTTTC.

J is TRBJ1-1 and V is TRBV6-8; D is ambiguous. Germline CDR1 MNHGY, CDR2 SAAAGT. Trimming pared 7 bases from V and 0 bases from J, leaving 9 bases between. CDR3 size: 13 residues. The CDR3 DNA reads as TGTGCCAGCACTAGGGTTATGAACACTGAAGCTTTCTTT. Residues: CASTRVMNTEAFF.

The V call is TRBV11-3, the J call TRBJ2-7; a possible D gene is TRBD1 (6 bases). In germline, CDR1 is SGHNT, CDR2 YENEEA. The length of the CDR3 is 15 residues. Trimming took 4 bases from V and 7 from J, leaving 20 bases between them. CDR3 DNA: TGTGCCAGCAGCTCAAAAACAGGGACCCAGGGAGAGCAGTACTTC. This codes for CASSSKTGTQGEQYF.

V gene TRBV11-3 combines with J gene TRBJ1-1; D remains ambiguous. Germline V gene sequence: CDR1 SGHNT, CDR2 YENEEA. The CDR3 has 14 amino acids. Trimming pared 4 bases from V and 4 bases from J, leaving 13 bases between. The CDR3 DNA reads as TGTGCCAGCAGCTGGCAGGTGTTAGGCACTGAAGCTTTCTTT. Its translation: CASSWQVLGTEAFF.

This chain uses TRBV11-3 with TRBJ2-1, with D hard to call. This CDR3 spans 14 amino acids. Germline CDR1 and CDR2: SGHNT and YENEEA. V lost 1 base and J 7 bases, leaving 11 bases between the germline ends. This CDR3 is CASSLGLSGNEQFF. The CDR3 DNA reads as TGTGCCAGCAGCTTAGGACTGTCGGGTAATGAGCAGTTCTTC.

The chain couples TRBV7-6 to TRBJ2-7, with 12 positions matching TRBD1. Per the germline V gene, CDR1 is SGHVS and CDR2 is FNYEAQ. V was pared by 5 bases and J by 7 bases, with 12 bases of the junction left unmatched. The CDR3 length is 16 residues. CDR3 amino acids: CASSGLRDRGRREQYF. Here the CDR3 DNA reads TGTGCCAGCAGCGGACTCCGGGACAGGGGGCGCAGGGAGCAGTACTTC.

V and J are TRBV11-3 and TRBJ2-7; 7 positions agree with TRBD1. The junction had 10 bases not matched to a gene; V was cut back by 4 bases and J by 4 bases. The CDR3 has 15 amino acids. Germline-derived CDR1 and CDR2 are SGHNT and YENEEA. CDR3 nucleotide sequence: TGTGCCAGCAGCTACGCCCGGGACAGAGCTTACGAGCAGTACTTC. Translated, it gives CASSYARDRAYEQYF.

This chain connects TRBV19 to TRBJ2-7; 8 positions match TRBD2. Per the germline V gene, CDR1 is LNHDA and CDR2 is SQIVND (reference sequence). This CDR3 comprises 15 residues. V gave up 7 bases and J gave up 0 bases; unmatched junction bases: 8. The CDR3 protein is CASNDPGGSSYEQYF. The CDR3 DNA is TGTGCCAGTAATGATCCGGGAGGGAGCTCCTACGAGCAGTACTTC.

The CDR3 region is CASSPQTLNTEAFF. The CDR3 DNA is TGTGCCAGCAGCCCCCAGACTTTGAACACTGAAGCTTTCTTT. J is TRBJ1-1 and V is TRBV11-3, with D hard to call. CDR3 length: 14 amino acids. The ends were cut back, 5 bases at V and 0 bases at J, with 10 bases in the middle. Per the germline V gene, CDR1 is SGHNT and CDR2 is YENEEA.

This clone was found once. The V gene is TRBV28, the J gene TRBJ2-7, with D tentatively TRBD1 or TRBD2 (6 bases each). CDR1 MDHEN and CDR2 SYDVKM come from the germline V gene. Trimming pared 5 bases from V and 3 bases from J, leaving 14 bases between. This CDR3 has 14 residues. The CDR3 DNA reads as TGTGCCAGCAGTCGAAGGGGGGATTACTACGAGCAGTACTTC. This sequence encodes CASSRRGDYYEQYF.

The rearrangement links TRBV5-1 to TRBJ1-4; 9 nucleotides line up with TRBD1. Trimming took 4 bases from V and 7 from J; bases not matched to a gene: 8. This CDR3 comprises 15 residues. Germline CDR1 is SGHRS and CDR2 is YFSETQ. Here the CDR3 reads CASSPTTGGGEKLFF. In DNA form, the CDR3 reads TGCGCCAGCAGCCCCACGACAGGGGGAGGTGAAAAACTGTTTTTT.

On this clone itself: One end of the junction is discordant with germline, which a read error may explain. This sequence joins TRBV6-8 and TRBJ2-3; no clear D. CDR3 length: 12 residues. CDR1 is MNHGY and CDR2 is SAAAGT in the germline V gene. CDR3 region: CAISVKSDTQYF. CDR3 DNA: TGTGCCATCAGTGTGAAGTCAGATACGCAGTATTTT.

The chain is built from TRBV14 and TRBJ2-7, with a tentative D call TRBD2 (5 bases). Per germline, CDR1 SGHDN and CDR2 FVKESK. V lost 0 bases, J lost 5 bases, and 17 bases lay in between. The CDR3 runs to 16 residues. The CDR3 sequence is CASSQDGVASPHEQYF. The CDR3 DNA reads as TGTGCCAGCAGCCAAGACGGCGTGGCTAGCCCCCACGAGCAGTACTTC.

The rearrangement joins TRBV7-1 to TRBJ1-1; weak D call: TRBD1 (5 bases). TRBV7-1 is assigned to the ORF class and has an uncertain function. V dropped 5 bases and J dropped 4 bases, with 11 bases sitting between them. The CDR3 consists of 13 residues. CDR3 coding DNA: TGTGCCAGCAGCCTCGACAGCTTCACTGAAGCTTTCTTT. Translating gives CASSLDSFTEAFF.

There are a few counts of this clone. J is TRBJ2-3 and V is TRBV11-3; either TRBD1 or TRBD2 may supply D (6 bases each). In germline, CDR1 is SGHNT, CDR2 YENEEA. The CDR3 loop spans 14 amino acids. Trimming removed 3 bases at V and 1 base at J, with 8 bases between. The chain's CDR3 is CASSLEGGTDTQYF. CDR3 nucleotide sequence: TGTGCCAGCAGCTTGGAGGGGGGCACAGATACGCAGTATTTT.